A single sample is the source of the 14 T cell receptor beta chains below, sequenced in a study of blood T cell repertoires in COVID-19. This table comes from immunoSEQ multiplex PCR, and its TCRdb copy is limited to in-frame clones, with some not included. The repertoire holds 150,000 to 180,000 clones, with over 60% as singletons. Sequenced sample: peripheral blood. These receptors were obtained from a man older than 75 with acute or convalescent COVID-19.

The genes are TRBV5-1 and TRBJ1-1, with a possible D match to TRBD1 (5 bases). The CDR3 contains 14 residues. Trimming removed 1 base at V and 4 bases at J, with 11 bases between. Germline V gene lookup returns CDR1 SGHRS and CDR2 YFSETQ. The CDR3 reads CASSLIGDSTEAFF. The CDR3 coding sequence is TGCGCCAGCAGCTTGATAGGGGATAGCACTGAAGCTTTCTTT.

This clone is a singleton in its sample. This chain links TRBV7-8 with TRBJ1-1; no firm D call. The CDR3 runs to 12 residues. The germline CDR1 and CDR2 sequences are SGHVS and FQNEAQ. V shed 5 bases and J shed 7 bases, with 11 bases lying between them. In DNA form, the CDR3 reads TGTGCCAGCAGCCCAGCCCAATTTGAAGCTTTCTTT. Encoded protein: CASSPAQFEAFF. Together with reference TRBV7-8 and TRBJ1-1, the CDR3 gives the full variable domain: GAGVSQSPRYKVAKRGQDVALRCDPISGHVSLFWYQQALGQGPEFLTYFQNEAQLDKSGLPSDRFFAERPEGSVSTLKIQRTQQEDSAVYLCASSPAQFEAFFGQGTRLTVV.

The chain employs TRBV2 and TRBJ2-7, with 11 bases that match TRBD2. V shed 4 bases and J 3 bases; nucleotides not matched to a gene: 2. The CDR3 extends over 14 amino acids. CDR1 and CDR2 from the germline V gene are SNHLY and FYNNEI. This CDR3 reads CASSGLAGGYEQYF. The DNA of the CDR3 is TGTGCCAGCAGTGGCCTAGCGGGGGGCTACGAGCAGTACTTC. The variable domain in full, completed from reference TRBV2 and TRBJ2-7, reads EPEVTQTPSHQVTQMGQEVILRCVPISNHLYFYWYRQILGQKVEFLVSFYNNEISEKSEIFDDQFSVERPDGSNFTLKIRSTKLEDSAMYFCASSGLAGGYEQYFGPGTRLTVT.

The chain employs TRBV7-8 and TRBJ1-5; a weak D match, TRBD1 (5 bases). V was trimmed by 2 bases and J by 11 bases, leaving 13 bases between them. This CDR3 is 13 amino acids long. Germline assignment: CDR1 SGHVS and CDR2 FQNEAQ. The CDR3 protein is CASSLKGGVAQHF. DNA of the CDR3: TGTGCCAGCAGCTTAAAAGGAGGGGTGGCCCAGCATTTT.

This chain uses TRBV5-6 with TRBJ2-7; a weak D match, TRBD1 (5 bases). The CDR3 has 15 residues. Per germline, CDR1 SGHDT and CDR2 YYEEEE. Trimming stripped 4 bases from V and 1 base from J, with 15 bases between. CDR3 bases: TGTGCCAGCAGCCCAAGGTGGGCAGGGTCCTACGAGCAGTACGTC. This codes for CASSPRWAGSYEQYV.

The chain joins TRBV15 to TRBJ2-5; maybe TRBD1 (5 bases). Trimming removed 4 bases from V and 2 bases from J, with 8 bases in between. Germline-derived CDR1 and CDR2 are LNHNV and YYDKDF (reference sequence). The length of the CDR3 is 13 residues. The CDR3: CATSTRQQETQYF. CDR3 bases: TGTGCCACCAGCACCAGACAGCAAGAGACCCAGTACTTC.

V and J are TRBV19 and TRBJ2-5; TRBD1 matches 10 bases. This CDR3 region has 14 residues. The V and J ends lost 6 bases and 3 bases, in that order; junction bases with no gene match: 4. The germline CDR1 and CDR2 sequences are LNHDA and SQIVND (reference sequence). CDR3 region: CASSRDRGEETQYF. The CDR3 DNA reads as TGTGCCAGTAGCCGGGACAGGGGCGAAGAGACCCAGTACTTC. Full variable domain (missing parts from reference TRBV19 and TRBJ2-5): DGGITQSPKYLFRKEGQNVTLSCEQNLNHDAMYWYRQDPGQGLRLIYYSQIVNDFQKGDIAEGYSVSREKKESFPLTVTSAQKNPTAFYLCASSRDRGEETQYFGPGTRLLVL.

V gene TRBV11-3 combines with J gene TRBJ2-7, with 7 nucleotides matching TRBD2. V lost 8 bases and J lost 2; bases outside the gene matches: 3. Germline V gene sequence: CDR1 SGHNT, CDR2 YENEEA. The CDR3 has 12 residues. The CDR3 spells CASGREPYEQYF. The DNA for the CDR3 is TGTGCCAGCGGGAGGGAGCCCTACGAGCAGTACTTC.

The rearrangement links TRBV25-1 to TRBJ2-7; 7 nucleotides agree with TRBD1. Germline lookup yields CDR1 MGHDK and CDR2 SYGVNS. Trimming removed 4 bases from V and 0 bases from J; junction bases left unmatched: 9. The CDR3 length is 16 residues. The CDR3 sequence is CASSGYRTGNSYEQYF. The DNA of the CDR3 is TGTGCCAGCAGTGGATATCGGACAGGTAACTCCTACGAGCAGTACTTC.

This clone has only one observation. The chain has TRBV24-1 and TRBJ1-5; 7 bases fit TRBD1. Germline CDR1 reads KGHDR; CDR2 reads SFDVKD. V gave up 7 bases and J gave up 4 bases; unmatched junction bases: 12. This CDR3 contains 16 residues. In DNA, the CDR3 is TGTGCCACCAGCAAACTTAAGACAGGGTTAAATCAGCCCCAGCATTTT. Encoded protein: CATSKLKTGLNQPQHF.

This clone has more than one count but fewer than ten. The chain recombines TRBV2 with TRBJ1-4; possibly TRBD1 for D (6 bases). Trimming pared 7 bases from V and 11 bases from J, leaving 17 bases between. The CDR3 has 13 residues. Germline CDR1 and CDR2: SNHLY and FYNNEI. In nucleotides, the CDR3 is TGTGCCAGCACTCAGATACAGGGCGGGAAACTGTTTTTT. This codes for CASTQIQGGKLFF.

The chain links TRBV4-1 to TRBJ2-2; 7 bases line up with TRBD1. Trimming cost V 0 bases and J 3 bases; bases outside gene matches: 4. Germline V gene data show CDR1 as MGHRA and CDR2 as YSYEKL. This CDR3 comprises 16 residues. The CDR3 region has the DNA TGCGCCAGCAGCCAAGAATGGCAGGGGGACACCGGGGAGCTGTTTTTT. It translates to CASSQEWQGDTGELFF.

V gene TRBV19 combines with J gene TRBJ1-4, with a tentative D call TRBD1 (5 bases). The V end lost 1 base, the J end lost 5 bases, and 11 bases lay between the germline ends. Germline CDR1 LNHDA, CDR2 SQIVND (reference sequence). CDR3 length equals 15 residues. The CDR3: CASSIGGTANEKLFF. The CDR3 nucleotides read TGTGCCAGTAGTATAGGCGGGACTGCAAATGAAAAACTGTTTTTT. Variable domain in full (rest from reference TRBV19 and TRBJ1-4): DGGITQSPKYLFRKEGQNVTLSCEQNLNHDAMYWYRQDPGQGLRLIYYSQIVNDFQKGDIAEGYSVSREKKESFPLTVTSAQKNPTAFYLCASSIGGTANEKLFFGSGTQLSVL.

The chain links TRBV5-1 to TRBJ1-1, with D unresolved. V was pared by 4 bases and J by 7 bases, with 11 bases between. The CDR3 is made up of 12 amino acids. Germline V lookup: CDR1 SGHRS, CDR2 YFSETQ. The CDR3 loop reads CASSREGDEAFF. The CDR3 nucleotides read TGCGCCAGCAGCCGGGAAGGTGATGAAGCTTTCTTT.